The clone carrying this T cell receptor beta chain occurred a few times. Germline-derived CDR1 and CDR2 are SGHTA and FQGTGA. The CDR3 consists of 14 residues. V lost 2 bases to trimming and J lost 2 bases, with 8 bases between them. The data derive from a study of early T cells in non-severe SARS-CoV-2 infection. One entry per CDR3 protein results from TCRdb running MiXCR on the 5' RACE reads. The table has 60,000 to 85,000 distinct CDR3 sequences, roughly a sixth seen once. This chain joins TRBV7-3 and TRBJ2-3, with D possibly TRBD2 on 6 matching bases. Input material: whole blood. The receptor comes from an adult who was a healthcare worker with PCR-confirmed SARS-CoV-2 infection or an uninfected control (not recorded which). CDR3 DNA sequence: TGTGCCAGCAGCTTAGGGGGGTTCACAGATACGCAGTATTTT. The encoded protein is CASSLGGFTDTQYF. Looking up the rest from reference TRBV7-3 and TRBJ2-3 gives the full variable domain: GAGVSQTPSNKVTEKGKYVELRCDPISGHTALYWYRQSLGQGPEFLIYFQGTGAADDSGLPNDRFFAVRPEGSVSTLKIQRTERGDSAVYLCASSLGGFTDTQYFGPGTRLTVL.